This T cell receptor beta chain was captured in a study of blood T cell repertoires in COVID-19. The Seattle site enrolled patients during active infection and followed them longitudinally. In the original processing: For nucleated cells, counts were estimated from reference gene primer amplification. Produced via immunoSEQ multiplex PCR; TCRdb's table is partial and in-frame only. From that table come the V and J calls and clone size; the DNA was used to work out D and trimming. Of tens of thousands of clones in the sample, 87% were seen once. The CDR3 loop spans 15 amino acids. Trimming left V 5 bases short and J 0 bases short, with 8 bases between. Germline CDR1 MNHEY, CDR2 SVGEGT.

The chain is built from TRBV6-2 or TRBV6-3 and TRBJ2-6; no definite D call. The receptor was isolated from a man in his fifties or sixties with COVID-19, enrolled during active disease. Sequencing was performed on peripheral blood. The CDR3 sequence is CASSQTLSGANVLTF. CDR3 nucleotides: TGTGCCAGCAGTCAGACACTCTCTGGGGCCAACGTCCTGACTTTC.